The 27 T cell receptor beta chains in this list originate from one sample, sequenced in a study of cytomegalovirus exposure and HLA in healthy donors. PCR used 60 Vbeta primers and 13 Jbeta primers. Clones were sequenced by immunoSEQ multiplex PCR, and TCRdb holds only the in-frame ones, with some missing. Of 130,000 or so clones listed, around four fifths are singletons. The sequenced material came from PBMCs. The receptor set was obtained from a man aged 40-50 years in good health and CMV-seronegative.

Comments on this clone: The same CDR3 also results from other DNA sequences found in this sample. This sequence joins TRBV6-4 and TRBJ2-1; D possibly corresponds to TRBD2 (6 bases). CDR1 is MRHNA, CDR2 SNTAGT, per germline. CDR3 length equals 13 residues. Trimming removed 9 bases at V and 7 bases at J, with 16 bases between. CDR3 coding DNA: TGTGCCAGTAGACTAGACGCGGGGAATGAGCAGTTCTTC. As protein: CASRLDAGNEQFF.

The V and J genes are TRBV29-1 and TRBJ2-3; 8 bases align to TRBD2. The CDR3 runs to 13 residues. Germline-derived CDR1 and CDR2 are SQVTM and ANQGSEA. J lost 8 bases, V lost 3 bases, and 7 bases had no gene match. The CDR3 loop is CSVEERGIGTQYF. The CDR3 bases are TGCAGCGTTGAGGAGCGGGGGATAGGTACGCAGTATTTT.

This clone was detected a few times. The rearrangement links TRBV5-1 to TRBJ2-5, with a weak D call TRBD1 (6 bases). This CDR3 has 16 residues. Germline CDR1 and CDR2: SGHRS and YFSETQ. Trimming removed 0 bases at V and 4 bases at J, with 16 bases between. CDR3: CASSLAIAGEGETQYF. The CDR3 coding sequence is TGCGCCAGCAGCTTGGCCATAGCAGGGGAAGGAGAGACCCAGTACTTC.

The chain couples TRBV2 to TRBJ2-1; TRBD1 aligns across 9 bases. Germline CDR1 reads SNHLY; CDR2 reads FYNNEI. V lost 2 bases to trimming and J lost 14 bases; unmatched junction nucleotides: 7. The CDR3 spans 13 residues. The CDR3 DNA sequence: TGTGCCAGCAGTGAACGGCTCGGACAGGGGAAGTTCTTC. It codes for CASSERLGQGKFF.

The chain has TRBV7-6 and TRBJ2-3, with a tentative D call TRBD2 (6 bases). Per germline, CDR1 SGHVS and CDR2 FNYEAQ. Trimming took off 0 bases at V and 2 bases at J, with 21 bases between the two ends. This CDR3 has 19 residues. The CDR3 reads CASSLANTGGVTLTDTQYF. The CDR3 DNA follows: TGTGCCAGCAGCTTAGCTAACACCGGCGGGGTGACTCTCACAGATACGCAGTATTTT.

A few counts support this clone. V usage is TRBV5-5 and J usage is TRBJ1-4; tentatively, D is TRBD1 (6 bases). CDR3 size: 16 residues. CDR1 is SGHKS and CDR2 is YYEKEE in the germline V gene (reference sequence). Trimming cost V 2 bases and J 4 bases, with 15 bases left between them. CDR3 loop: CASSFQFGQRNEKLFF. The CDR3, as DNA: TGTGCCAGCAGCTTCCAGTTCGGACAGCGTAATGAAAAACTGTTTTTT.

V gene TRBV5-5 combines with J gene TRBJ2-4, with 7 positions matching TRBD2. V dropped 4 bases and J dropped 6; count of bases not matched to a gene: 7. The CDR3 has 14 amino acids. The V gene's germline CDR1 is SGHKS and CDR2 YYEKEE (reference sequence). The CDR3 region has the DNA TGTGCCAGCAGCCCCTCGCGGGAGCGAAACATTCAGTACTTC. Residues: CASSPSRERNIQYF. The variable domain in full, completed from reference TRBV5-5 and TRBJ2-4, reads DAGVTQSPTHLIKTRGQQVTLRCSPISGHKSVSWYQQVLGQGPQFIFQYYEKEERGRGNFPDRFSARQFPNYSSELNVNALLLGDSALYLCASSPSRERNIQYFGAGTRLSVL.

The chain uses TRBV7-2 and TRBJ2-2; no clear D gene. The germline V and J ends were trimmed by 8 bases and 4 bases, with 8 bases remaining between them. CDR3 length: 12 residues. The germline gives CDR1 SGHTA, CDR2 FQGNSA. The CDR3 loop reads CASGDFTGELFF. The CDR3 bases are TGTGCCAGCGGCGACTTCACCGGGGAGCTGTTTTTT.

The chain couples TRBV5-1 to TRBJ2-3; the match to TRBD2 covers 13 bases. V lost 4 bases and J lost 0; bases outside the gene matches: 5. The germline gives CDR1 SGHRS, CDR2 YFSETQ. The CDR3 is 17 amino acids. Here the CDR3 reads CASSGGLAGLSTDTQYF. The CDR3 nucleotides read TGCGCCAGCAGCGGGGGACTAGCGGGACTTAGCACAGATACGCAGTATTTT.

This clone came up a few times. The genes are TRBV6-1 and TRBJ1-4; D is perhaps TRBD1 (6 bases). This CDR3 contains 13 residues. Germline values: CDR1 MNHNS, CDR2 SASEGT. Deletions cut 4 bases from V and 8 bases from J, with 11 bases between. The CDR3 coding sequence is TGTGCCAGCAGTGTTCGGGACACGGAAAAACTGTTTTTT. It translates to CASSVRDTEKLFF.

The rearrangement joins TRBV20-1 to TRBJ1-1; no firm D call. This CDR3 has 11 residues. The V end was cut by 7 bases, the J end by 1 base, with 7 bases between. The germline V gene has CDR1 DFQATT and CDR2 SNEGSKA (reference sequence). The CDR3 sequence: CSDRWNTEAFF. The CDR3 DNA sequence: TGCAGTGACAGATGGAACACTGAAGCTTTCTTT.

This chain links TRBV7-2 with TRBJ1-2; 9 bases match TRBD1. J lost 2 bases, V lost 4 bases, and 2 bases had no gene match. The CDR3 consists of 14 residues. CDR1 is SGHTA and CDR2 is FQGNSA in the germline V gene. CDR3 bases: TGTGCCAGCAGCTCGGACAGGGGAAACTATGGCTACACCTTC. Protein product: CASSSDRGNYGYTF.

The rearrangement joins TRBV7-2 to TRBJ2-1, with 7 bases identical to TRBD1. The CDR3 runs 13 residues. The germline gives CDR1 SGHTA, CDR2 FQGNSA. V shed 5 bases and J 7 bases; nucleotides not matched to a gene: 5. CDR3 coding DNA: TGTGCCAGCAGCCTACAGGGGTGGAATGAGCAGTTCTTC. Protein sequence: CASSLQGWNEQFF.

The V and J genes are TRBV9 and TRBJ1-4; D gene unclear. With 4 bases removed from V and 6 bases from J, the gap between germline ends came to 10 bases. Germline CDR1 SGDLS, CDR2 YYNGEE. This CDR3 is built from 13 residues. The CDR3 DNA is TGTGCCAGCAGCAGCAGCGTCGATGAAAAACTGTTTTTT. It specifies CASSSSVDEKLFF.

Here the CDR3 reads CASSYDREAGNEQFF. The DNA for the CDR3 is TGTGCCAGCAGTTACGACAGGGAAGCGGGCAATGAGCAGTTCTTC. This chain joins TRBV6-5 and TRBJ2-1; possibly TRBD1 for D (7 bases). Germline CDR1 MNHEY, CDR2 SVGAGI. This CDR3 has 15 residues. The V and J ends lost 2 bases and 6 bases respectively, with 14 bases between them.

The rearrangement links TRBV14 to TRBJ2-2; D unresolved. The CDR3 contains 14 residues. V shed 3 bases and J shed 1 base, with 6 bases lying between them. Germline V gene sequence: CDR1 SGHDN, CDR2 FVKESK. CDR3 sequence: CASSHQMNTGELFF. The CDR3 DNA reads TGTGCCAGCAGCCACCAGATGAACACCGGGGAGCTGTTTTTT.

This chain joins TRBV5-1 and TRBJ2-7; D unresolved. Germline CDR1 reads SGHRS; CDR2 reads YFSETQ. This CDR3 region has 15 residues. The V end lost 3 bases, the J end lost 0 bases, and 13 bases lay between the germline ends. The CDR3 nucleotides are TGCGCCAGCAGCTCTAAAGCGAGTAGCTCCTACGAGCAGTACTTC. It translates to CASSSKASSSYEQYF.

The J gene is TRBJ2-3, the V gene TRBV19; possibly TRBD1 for D (6 bases). CDR1 LNHDA and CDR2 SQIVND come from the germline V gene (reference sequence). The length of the CDR3 is 14 residues. Trimming removed 5 bases at V and 5 bases at J, with 14 bases between. The CDR3 region is CASSGTPKGDTQYF. As DNA, the CDR3 is TGTGCCAGTAGTGGGACACCGAAGGGAGATACGCAGTATTTT.

The gene calls are TRBV9 and TRBJ1-6; maybe TRBD1 (6 bases). Germline CDR1 and CDR2: SGDLS and YYNGEE. The CDR3 has 14 residues. Trimming left V 0 bases short and J 7 bases short, with 8 bases between. The DNA of the CDR3 is TGTGCCAGCAGCGTAGATCAGGGGAATTCACCCCTCCACTTT. This encodes CASSVDQGNSPLHF. The full variable domain, in which reference TRBV9 and TRBJ1-6 provide the parts outside the CDR3, is DSGVTQTPKHLITATGQRVTLRCSPRSGDLSVYWYQQSLDQGLQFLIQYYNGEERAKGNILERFSAQQFPDLHSELNLSSLELGDSALYFCASSVDQGNSPLHFGNGTRLTVT.

The V and J genes are TRBV7-9 and TRBJ2-1, with a tentative D call TRBD2 (6 bases). V was pared by 4 bases and J by 0 bases, with 16 bases between. Per germline, CDR1 SEHNR and CDR2 FQNEAQ (reference sequence). CDR3 length: 17 residues. The chain's CDR3 is CASSSRDSWSSYNEQFF. CDR3 in DNA: TGTGCCAGCAGCTCCCGGGACTCATGGAGCTCCTACAATGAGCAGTTCTTC. Looking up the rest from reference TRBV7-9 and TRBJ2-1 gives the full variable domain: DTGVSQNPRHKITKRGQNVTFRCDPISEHNRLYWYRQTLGQGPEFLTYFQNEAQLEKSRLLSDRFSAERPKGSFSTLEIQRTEQGDSAMYLCASSSRDSWSSYNEQFFGPGTRLTVL.

This chain connects TRBV6-5 to TRBJ1-6, with TRBD1 as a possible D gene (6 bases). Germline assignment: CDR1 MNHEY and CDR2 SVGAGI. This CDR3 comprises 13 residues. The V end was cut by 2 bases, the J end by 11 bases, with 10 bases between. In DNA form, the CDR3 reads TGTGCCAGCAGTTACCAGGGGCTGCCACCCCTCCACTTT. This translates into CASSYQGLPPLHF.

This clone came up a few times. This chain uses TRBV7-9 with TRBJ2-1; 7 bases agree with TRBD2. This CDR3 region has 16 residues. V was pared by 7 bases and J by 0 bases, with 9 bases of the junction left unmatched. The V gene's germline CDR1 is SEHNR and CDR2 FQNEAQ (reference sequence). The chain's CDR3 is CASTLAESSSYNEQFF. DNA of the CDR3: TGTGCCAGCACCCTAGCGGAGTCGAGCTCCTACAATGAGCAGTTCTTC.

This clone was seen a few times. This chain uses TRBV7-2 with TRBJ2-5; D unclear. Germline lookup yields CDR1 SGHTA and CDR2 FQGNSA. This CDR3 comprises 11 residues. With 5 bases removed from V and 5 bases from J, the gap between germline ends came to 6 bases. CDR3 loop: CASSRAETQYF. DNA for the CDR3: TGTGCCAGCAGCAGAGCTGAGACCCAGTACTTC. The entire variable domain, with the rest obtained from reference TRBV7-2 and TRBJ2-5, is as follows: GAGVSQSPSNKVTEKGKDVELRCDPISGHTALYWYRQSLGQGLEFLIYFQGNSAPDKSGLPSDRFSAERTGGSVSTLTIQRTQQEDSAVYLCASSRAETQYFGPGTRLLVL.

The J gene is TRBJ2-1, the V gene TRBV5-4; 9 positions agree with TRBD2. V dropped 4 bases and J dropped 0; count of bases not matched to a gene: 8. Germline V CDR1 and CDR2: SGHNT, YYREEE (reference sequence). There are 17 residues in the CDR3. This CDR3 is CASSPGTSRSSYNEQFF. The CDR3 nucleotides are TGTGCCAGCAGCCCAGGGACTAGCCGGAGCTCCTACAATGAGCAGTTCTTC.

The chain uses TRBV13 and TRBJ1-2, with D maybe TRBD1 (5 bases). CDR3 length equals 17 residues. Germline V gene data show CDR1 as PRHDT and CDR2 as FYEKMQ (reference sequence). Trimming left V 0 bases short and J 2 bases short, with 16 bases between. The CDR3: CASSLGSGDYGNYGYTF. CDR3 coding DNA: TGTGCCAGCAGCTTAGGTTCCGGGGACTATGGGAACTATGGCTACACCTTC.

This CDR3 reads CASSTTGGNEKLFF. The CDR3 DNA is TGTGCCAGCAGTACGACAGGGGGGAATGAAAAACTGTTTTTT. V and J are TRBV27 and TRBJ1-4, with 9 bases identical to TRBD1. CDR1 is MNHEY, CDR2 SMNVEV, per germline (reference sequence). J lost 5 bases, V lost 5 bases, and 3 bases had no gene match. The CDR3 length is 14 residues.

This clone was observed once. The V gene is TRBV11-3, the J gene TRBJ2-7, with D maybe TRBD1 (5 bases). The CDR3 has 13 residues. Trimming shortened V by 5 bases and J by 2 bases, and 10 bases separated the two germline ends. In germline, CDR1 is SGHNT, CDR2 YENEEA. The DNA for the CDR3 is TGTGCCAGCAGCATTACAGGAACCTACGAGCAGTACTTC. Translation gives CASSITGTYEQYF.